This TCR beta chain derives from a study of response to subunit inactivated influenza vaccine. MiXCR was run by TCRdb on the RT-PCR reads, yielding one entry per CDR3 protein. Of roughly 760,000 distinct CDR3 sequences in the sample, around 21% were seen once. This CDR3 has 15 amino acids. Per the germline V gene, CDR1 is SGHTA and CDR2 is FQGNSA. The trim removed 1 base at V and 1 base at J, leaving 3 bases unmatched. The TCR comes from a man between 50 and 59 years old who received an inactivated influenza vaccine. The sample in question was PBMCs from blood, obtained around 5 days after vaccination. The chain employs TRBV7-2 and TRBJ2-7, with TRBD2 matching over 8 bases. The CDR3 protein is CASSLELAVSYEQYF. The CDR3 coding sequence is TGTGCCAGCAGCTTAGAACTAGCGGTTTCCTACGAGCAGTACTTC.